The T cell receptor (beta chain) under discussion was sequenced for a study of tumor-infiltrating lymphocytes in primary liver carcinoma. Study background: Among the tumors, stages were T1-T3 N0M0 and sizes about 4.2 to 11 cm. General observations from the study: Blood had a significantly lower top-250-clone fraction than tumors did (p = 0.039). In tumor-adjacent and tumor-blood pairs, overlap was lower than in tumor region pairs.

As to this clonotype: Its antigen is not known. A much larger clone lies a single base off, so this may be a read error.

Unsorted bulk tissue, about 20-32 mg of it, served as the source for co-extraction of RNA and DNA. Resection treated the patients' primary liver carcinoma. A constant-region primer served to make TCR beta cDNA from approximately 490 ng total RNA. Slightly modified ARM-PCR, run as three nested multiplex PCR rounds, produced the TCR beta libraries. A C-beta reverse primer and TRBV1-TRBV30 forward primers served in each of the first two PCR rounds, at 10 cycles apiece. Each CDR3 protein gets one entry after TCRdb re-called the multiplex PCR reads with MiXCR. This table has about 96,000 distinct CDR3 sequences, about 73% appearing once. The J segment lost 9 bases and the V segment lost 6 bases, leaving 10 bases of the junction unmatched. The CDR3 contains 14 residues.

The clonotype was recovered from a man in his forties with primary liver carcinoma and hepatitis B virus infection. The specimen was tumor-adjacent normal liver tissue. The chain couples TRBV12-3 or TRBV12-4 to TRBJ2-1, with 8 bases lining up with TRBD1. Written as DNA, the CDR3 is TGTGCCAGCAGCCCGGGACAGGTCCACAGTGAGCAGTTCTTC. Protein product: CASSPGQVHSEQFF.